Listed here are 32 T cell receptor beta chains from one sample, sequenced in a study of identical twins. One entry per CDR3 protein results from TCRdb running MiXCR on the 5' RACE reads. The repertoire holds nearly 900,000 distinct CDR3 sequences, 10% to 15% seen once, with around 1.5% in the top ten. A further study also used this sample, focusing on yellow fever vaccine responses in identical twins.

The sequencing input was PBMCs. These receptors were obtained from a woman between 18 and 29 years old in good health.

V gene TRBV18 combines with J gene TRBJ1-2; D is undetermined. The CDR3 is made up of 13 amino acids. The germline gives CDR1 KGHSH, CDR2 LQKENI. V was trimmed by 2 bases and J by 5 bases, leaving 9 bases between them. This CDR3 is CASSPGSNYGYTF. Here the CDR3 DNA reads TGTGCCAGCTCACCAGGTTCCAATTATGGCTACACCTTC.

This clonotype was detected a few times. The gene calls are TRBV5-1 and TRBJ2-2; D may be TRBD2 (5 bases). The V gene lost 4 bases and the J gene lost 7 bases, with 23 bases spanning the gap. The CDR3 loop spans 17 amino acids. Germline loops: CDR1 SGHRS, CDR2 YFSETQ. The CDR3 here is CASSTPRATGGGGELFF. The CDR3 DNA is TGCGCCAGCAGCACCCCTAGGGCGACTGGAGGAGGCGGGGAGCTGTTTTTT.

CDR3 bases: TGTGCCAGTGCCTTTGGAAGGAACACTGAAGCTTTCTTT. Translating it yields CASAFGRNTEAFF. The genes are TRBV27 and TRBJ1-1; D uncertain. This CDR3 is built from 13 residues. CDR1 and CDR2 (germline): MNHEY, SMNVEV (reference sequence). Trimming shortened V by 9 bases and J by 1 base, and 12 bases separated the two germline ends.

The chain links TRBV20-1 to TRBJ2-2; the D gene is possibly TRBD1 (5 bases). CDR3 length equals 18 residues. Trimming left V 0 bases short and J 3 bases short, with 20 bases between. The V gene's germline CDR1 is DFQATT and CDR2 SNEGSKA (reference sequence). CDR3 sequence (DNA): TGCAGTGCTAGAGACCGCAGTTCAGGGCCAGGGTACACCGGGGAGCTGTTTTTT. Translation gives CSARDRSSGPGYTGELFF.

This chain uses TRBV2 with TRBJ1-5, with unresolved D. The CDR3 is 14 amino acids. Germline V gene data show CDR1 as SNHLY and CDR2 as FYNNEI. V shed 6 bases and J shed 0 bases, with 9 bases lying between them. The CDR3 here is CASSGKYSNQPQHF. As DNA, the CDR3 is TGTGCCAGCAGCGGCAAATATAGCAATCAGCCCCAGCATTTT.

This rearrangement joins TRBV11-3 to TRBJ2-3; tentatively, D is TRBD1 (5 bases). The CDR3 covers 17 residues. V was pared by 1 base and J by 6 bases, with 20 bases between. In germline, CDR1 is SGHNT, CDR2 YENEEA. The CDR3: CASSLGEGATGSDTQYF. In DNA, the CDR3 is TGTGCCAGCAGCTTAGGGGAAGGGGCCACCGGATCGGATACGCAGTATTTT.

This clonotype was counted at least ten times. The genes are TRBV6-5 and TRBJ1-5, with D perhaps TRBD1 (6 bases). Deletions cut 8 bases from V and 3 bases from J, with 17 bases between. Germline-derived CDR1 and CDR2 are MNHEY and SVGAGI. The CDR3 spans 15 residues. The CDR3 coding sequence is TGTGCCAGCCGTTTAAGGGGGTCTAACAATCAGCCCCAGCATTTT. It encodes CASRLRGSNNQPQHF.

The J gene is TRBJ2-2, the V gene TRBV6-2 or TRBV6-3; tentative D call: TRBD1 (6 bases). Trimming removed 1 base at V and 5 bases at J, with 8 bases between. There are 14 residues in the CDR3. CDR1 is MNHEY, CDR2 SVGEGT, per germline. Here the CDR3 reads CASSYYQGTGELFF. The DNA of the CDR3 is TGTGCCAGCAGTTACTATCAGGGGACCGGGGAGCTGTTTTTT.

This clonotype was seen a handful of times. This sequence joins TRBV5-1 and TRBJ1-1; 7 nucleotides align to TRBD1. V gave up 5 bases and J gave up 1 base; unmatched junction bases: 17. The CDR3 runs to 18 residues. CDR1 and CDR2 from the germline V gene are SGHRS and YFSETQ. CDR3 sequence (DNA): TGCGCCAGCAGAGAACCGGGACAGCAGAACTCTAGGAACACTGAAGCTTTCTTT. This sequence encodes CASREPGQQNSRNTEAFF.

V and J are TRBV4-1 and TRBJ2-2, with 7 bases that match TRBD1. J lost 2 bases, V lost 4 bases, and 7 bases had no gene match. The CDR3 runs to 16 residues. Germline CDR1 reads MGHRA; CDR2 reads YSYEKL. CDR3 protein: CASSRYTGANTGELFF. For the CDR3, the DNA is TGCGCCAGCAGCCGATATACAGGGGCTAACACCGGGGAGCTGTTTTTT.

This clonotype has just a few counts. The V call is TRBV7-2, the J call TRBJ2-3; D uncertain. Per the germline V gene, CDR1 is SGHTA and CDR2 is FQGNSA. The CDR3 is 14 residues long. V lost 1 base to trimming and J lost 4 bases, with 9 bases between them. CDR3 DNA sequence: TGTGCCAGCAGCTTAGTCAGTCGTGCAGATACGCAGTATTTT. Translated, it gives CASSLVSRADTQYF.

This clonotype was detected a few times. The chain recombines TRBV11-2 with TRBJ1-2, with D possibly being TRBD1 (5 bases). CDR1 and CDR2 (germline): SGHAT, FQNNGV. V gave up 7 bases and J gave up 2 bases, with 11 bases separating them. This CDR3 contains 13 residues. Here the CDR3 reads CASTQEGNYGYTF. The CDR3 nucleotides read TGTGCCAGCACCCAAGAGGGGAACTATGGCTACACCTTC.

This clonotype was counted between two and nine times. V gene TRBV4-1 combines with J gene TRBJ2-1; 7 nucleotides match TRBD2. Germline V gene sequence: CDR1 MGHRA, CDR2 YSYEKL. V was pared by 3 bases and J by 7 bases, with 6 bases of the junction left unmatched. This CDR3 contains 14 residues. CDR3 residues: CASSQVPSGNEQFF. The CDR3 region has the DNA TGCGCCAGCAGCCAGGTACCTAGCGGTAATGAGCAGTTCTTC.

This clonotype came up a few times. The chain uses TRBV5-6 and TRBJ2-2; 7 nucleotides align to TRBD1. The germline V gene encodes CDR1 SGHDT and CDR2 YYEEEE. This CDR3 contains 16 residues. J was trimmed by 6 bases and V by 3 bases; bases with no gene match: 11. DNA of the CDR3: TGTGCCAGCAGCTCCCCTAGGAACAGGGGTTCCGGGGAGCTGTTTTTT. It yields the protein CASSSPRNRGSGELFF.

The table lists this clonotype with a few counts. CDR3 sequence: CASSLGIDNEQFF. CDR3 sequence (DNA): TGTGCCAGCAGCCTAGGTATAGACAATGAGCAGTTCTTC. The J gene is TRBJ2-1, the V gene TRBV28, with D uncertain. With 6 bases removed from V and 5 bases from J, the gap between germline ends came to 11 bases. This CDR3 has 13 residues. CDR1 and CDR2 from the germline V gene are MDHEN and SYDVKM.

This clonotype was seen only a few times. V usage is TRBV5-1 and J usage is TRBJ2-3; D is undetermined. Germline V gives CDR1 SGHRS, CDR2 YFSETQ. Trimming took 1 base from V and 3 from J, leaving 6 bases between them. CDR3 size: 13 residues. CDR3 DNA: TGCGCCAGCAGCTTGTGGGTTACAGATACGCAGTATTTT. Encoded protein: CASSLWVTDTQYF.

The chain has TRBV6-2 or TRBV6-3 and TRBJ2-3; D remains ambiguous. V lost 6 bases, J lost 3 bases, and 13 bases lay in between. The CDR3 totals 14 residues. Germline V gene sequence: CDR1 MNHEY, CDR2 SVGEGT. In DNA, the CDR3 is TGTGCCAGCAGCTATGCCGGTTGGACAGATACGCAGTATTTT. It is translated as CASSYAGWTDTQYF.

The chain has TRBV28 and TRBJ2-2, with no clear D. V was pared by 7 bases and J by 4 bases, with 10 bases between. This CDR3 is 13 amino acids long. Germline assignment: CDR1 MDHEN and CDR2 SYDVKM. The CDR3 DNA reads TGTGCCAGCACGTTTGAGGCCACCGGGGAGCTGTTTTTT. Amino acids: CASTFEATGELFF.

This clonotype turned up a few times. This chain links TRBV9 with TRBJ2-1; D gene uncertain. The CDR3 is 19 amino acids. Trimming left V 0 bases short and J 5 bases short, with 24 bases between. CDR1 and CDR2 from the germline V gene are SGDLS and YYNGEE. The CDR3 DNA is TGTGCCAGCAGCGTAGTTGAGACCTATTCCTATTTGGCAAACAATGAGCAGTTCTTC. Protein sequence: CASSVVETYSYLANNEQFF. Together with reference TRBV9 and TRBJ2-1, the CDR3 gives the full variable domain: DSGVTQTPKHLITATGQRVTLRCSPRSGDLSVYWYQQSLDQGLQFLIQYYNGEERAKGNILERFSAQQFPDLHSELNLSSLELGDSALYFCASSVVETYSYLANNEQFFGPGTRLTVL.

The chain combines TRBV7-8 with TRBJ2-3, with a weak D call TRBD2 (6 bases). The CDR3 sequence is 14 residues long. Trimming removed 4 bases from V and 5 bases from J, with 13 bases in between. Germline V gives CDR1 SGHVS, CDR2 FQNEAQ. CDR3 DNA sequence: TGTGCCAGCAGCTCAAACCCAGCGGGAGATACGCAGTATTTT. It translates to CASSSNPAGDTQYF. Variable domain in full (rest from reference TRBV7-8 and TRBJ2-3): GAGVSQSPRYKVAKRGQDVALRCDPISGHVSLFWYQQALGQGPEFLTYFQNEAQLDKSGLPSDRFFAERPEGSVSTLKIQRTQQEDSAVYLCASSSNPAGDTQYFGPGTRLTVL.

This clonotype was counted at least ten times. The gene calls are TRBV15 and TRBJ1-4; D gene uncertain. The CDR3 is 15 residues long. The V and J ends lost 1 base and 0 bases respectively, with 6 bases between them. CDR1 and CDR2 from the germline V gene are LNHNV and YYDKDF (reference sequence). CDR3 sequence: CATSRVAATNEKLFF. Written as DNA, the CDR3 is TGTGCCACCAGCAGAGTTGCAGCAACTAATGAAAAACTGTTTTTT.

V and J are TRBV20-1 and TRBJ2-7; D possibly corresponds to TRBD1 (6 bases). Trimming stripped 2 bases from V and 4 bases from J, with 12 bases between. Germline assignment: CDR1 DFQATT and CDR2 SNEGSKA (reference sequence). This CDR3 is 13 amino acids long. CDR3 protein: CSARFGDKYEQYV. The CDR3 DNA sequence: TGCAGTGCTAGATTCGGGGACAAATACGAGCAGTACGTC.

The chain links TRBV7-2 to TRBJ2-1; the D is unclear. There are 15 residues in the CDR3. The germline V gene encodes CDR1 SGHTA and CDR2 FQGNSA. Deletions cut 4 bases from V and 0 bases from J, with 10 bases between. Here the CDR3 DNA reads TGTGCCAGCAGCTCCATTCCGGGCTCCTACAATGAGCAGTTCTTC. Translating it yields CASSSIPGSYNEQFF. Filled out from reference TRBV7-2 and TRBJ2-1, the complete variable domain reads GAGVSQSPSNKVTEKGKDVELRCDPISGHTALYWYRQSLGQGLEFLIYFQGNSAPDKSGLPSDRFSAERTGGSVSTLTIQRTQQEDSAVYLCASSSIPGSYNEQFFGPGTRLTVL.

In its sample, this clonotype was seen a few times. This chain joins TRBV7-6 and TRBJ2-1; possibly TRBD1 for D (5 bases). The CDR3 has 20 residues. Germline V gene lookup returns CDR1 SGHVS and CDR2 FNYEAQ. V lost 6 bases to trimming and J lost 1 base, with 28 bases between them. CDR3 DNA sequence: TGTGCCAGCAGTAAAGACCTCCCCGGGCTGATAGCAGGGTCCTACAATGAGCAGTTCTTC. Translating gives CASSKDLPGLIAGSYNEQFF.

This chain joins TRBV6-6 and TRBJ2-5; 7 positions match TRBD1. With V trimmed by 8 bases and J by 5 bases, 5 bases remained unmatched. The germline gives CDR1 MNHNY, CDR2 SVGAGI (reference sequence). CDR3 size: 12 residues. The CDR3 DNA is TGTGCCAGCGGAACAGGGGCGGAGACCCAGTACTTC. Its translation: CASGTGAETQYF.

In its sample, this clonotype was seen a few times. The chain joins TRBV20-1 to TRBJ1-4; tentative D call: TRBD1 (6 bases). Germline lookup yields CDR1 DFQATT and CDR2 SNEGSKA (reference sequence). This CDR3 contains 14 residues. The germline V and J ends were trimmed by 3 bases and 5 bases, with 13 bases remaining between them. The CDR3 DNA reads TGCAGTGCTAGCAAGGGGGTCACGAATGAAAAACTGTTTTTT. Amino acids: CSASKGVTNEKLFF.

The CDR3 nucleotides read TGTGCCAGCTCACCACCGAAGGGGATTGCCGACGAGCAGTACTTC. It translates to CASSPPKGIADEQYF. This chain uses TRBV18 with TRBJ2-7; TRBD1 is a possible D gene (5 bases). The CDR3 covers 15 residues. Germline V lookup: CDR1 KGHSH, CDR2 LQKENI. V gave up 0 bases and J gave up 5 bases, with 14 bases separating them. The whole variable domain, filled in from reference TRBV18 and TRBJ2-7, reads NAGVMQNPRHLVRRRGQEARLRCSPMKGHSHVYWYRQLPEEGLKFMVYLQKENIIDESGMPKERFSAEFPKEGPSILRIQQVVRGDSAAYFCASSPPKGIADEQYFGPGTRLTVT.

There are a few counts of this clonotype. This CDR3 is CASSQTSGSDNEQFF. The DNA for the CDR3 is TGCGCCAGCAGCCAAACTAGCGGGAGTGACAATGAGCAGTTCTTC. The rearrangement joins TRBV4-1 to TRBJ2-1; TRBD2 agrees at 11 bases. The germline CDR1 and CDR2 sequences are MGHRA and YSYEKL. The CDR3 has 15 residues. Trimming at V came to 2 bases and at J to 5 bases, leaving 2 bases not matched to a gene.

This clonotype has more than one count but fewer than ten. The chain employs TRBV15 and TRBJ1-1; the D gene is possibly TRBD1 (6 bases). This CDR3 is built from 13 residues. Trimming stripped 4 bases from V and 1 base from J, with 7 bases between. The germline CDR1 and CDR2 sequences are LNHNV and YYDKDF (reference sequence). This CDR3 is CATSKGGNTEAFF. In DNA, the CDR3 is TGTGCCACCAGCAAAGGGGGGAACACTGAAGCTTTCTTT.

There are a few counts of this clonotype. The genes are TRBV5-5 and TRBJ1-4; possible D gene TRBD1, 5 bases. In germline, CDR1 is SGHKS, CDR2 YYEKEE (reference sequence). Trimming took 0 bases from V and 5 from J, leaving 14 bases between them. The CDR3 contains 16 residues. The CDR3 bases are TGTGCCAGCAGCTTGGCGGTTCCAGGGCCAAATGAAAAACTGTTTTTT. Translation: CASSLAVPGPNEKLFF.

In its sample, this clonotype was seen a few times. The chain uses TRBV2 and TRBJ2-1; D unresolved. Per germline, CDR1 SNHLY and CDR2 FYNNEI. The CDR3 sequence is 13 residues long. With 3 bases removed from V and 2 bases from J, the gap between germline ends came to 5 bases. The CDR3 region is CASSEQTYNEQFF. The CDR3 coding sequence is TGTGCCAGCAGTGAGCAGACCTACAATGAGCAGTTCTTC.

This clonotype was seen more than once but under ten times. V usage is TRBV12-3 or TRBV12-4 and J usage is TRBJ2-1; 13 bases align to TRBD2. This CDR3 comprises 17 residues. J was trimmed by 9 bases and V by 3 bases; bases with no gene match: 11. In DNA, the CDR3 is TGTGCCAGCAGTTTTCTTACCGGGACTAGCGGGGTGGGTGAGCAGTTCTTC. This encodes CASSFLTGTSGVGEQFF.